The 9 T cell receptor beta chains presented below share a single source sample, sequenced in a study of cytomegalovirus exposure and HLA in healthy donors. With 60 Vbeta and 13 Jbeta primers, the PCR was carried out. Assay used: immunoSEQ multiplex PCR; TCRdb lists only in-frame clones, some missing. The sample includes 200,000 to 250,000 clones, around 88% of them seen just once. Input material: PBMCs. These receptors all stem from a woman aged 18 to 35 in good health and CMV-seronegative.

The chain uses TRBV11-2 and TRBJ2-7; 8 positions agree with TRBD2. Trimming removed 5 bases from V and 1 base from J; junction bases left unmatched: 7. The CDR3 has 15 amino acids. CDR1 and CDR2 (germline): SGHAT, FQNNGV. The CDR3, as DNA: TGTGCCAGCAGCCCCCGACTAGCGCAATCCTACGAGCAGTACTTC. This translates into CASSPRLAQSYEQYF.

The DNA for the CDR3 is TGTGCCAGCAGCGGATCGGGACAGGCCTCCTACGAGCAGTACTTC. Translation gives CASSGSGQASYEQYF. The chain employs TRBV9 and TRBJ2-7; 8 nucleotides align to TRBD1. Losses at the gene ends were 3 bases for V and 0 bases for J; bases not matched to a gene: 5. Germline-derived CDR1 and CDR2 are SGDLS and YYNGEE. This CDR3 comprises 15 residues.

The chain combines TRBV4-1 with TRBJ1-4; D call uncertain. Trimming removed 4 bases from V and 5 bases from J, with 14 bases in between. Germline V gene data show CDR1 as MGHRA and CDR2 as YSYEKL. The CDR3 is 15 amino acids. Here the CDR3 reads CASSPGHSGNEKLFF. DNA for the CDR3: TGCGCCAGCAGCCCGGGCCATTCGGGGAATGAAAAACTGTTTTTT.

This sequence joins TRBV10-1 and TRBJ2-3; 7 bases line up with TRBD2. V was clipped by 0 bases and J by 5 bases; unmatched bases: 14. In germline, CDR1 is WNHNN, CDR2 SYGVQD (reference sequence). The CDR3 is 18 residues long. The CDR3 sequence: CASSESGPGAGVVDTQYF. CDR3 nucleotides: TGCGCCAGCAGTGAGTCCGGGCCCGGGGCGGGAGTCGTAGATACGCAGTATTTT.

This chain connects TRBV2 to TRBJ2-7, with D possibly TRBD1 on 6 matching bases. Germline V gives CDR1 SNHLY, CDR2 FYNNEI. This CDR3 spans 15 amino acids. The V and J ends lost 3 bases and 5 bases respectively, with 17 bases between them. This chain's CDR3 is CASSEPWRKGDEQYF. The CDR3, as DNA: TGTGCCAGCAGTGAGCCGTGGAGGAAGGGGGACGAGCAGTACTTC.

The genes are TRBV6-1 and TRBJ2-4, with TRBD2 matching 11 bases. Per the germline V gene, CDR1 is MNHNS and CDR2 is SASEGT. Trimming cost V 7 bases and J 10 bases; bases outside gene matches: 6. The length of the CDR3 is 13 residues. CDR3 coding DNA: TGTGCCAGCACCGGACTAGCGGGTGGAATTCAGTACTTC. Its protein product is CASTGLAGGIQYF.

This clone appeared a few times. The chain combines TRBV18 with TRBJ2-7, with 9 bases identical to TRBD2. V gave up 8 bases and J gave up 2 bases; unmatched junction bases: 7. CDR3 length: 14 amino acids. Germline loops: CDR1 KGHSH, CDR2 LQKENI. CDR3 sequence: CASARLAETYEQYF. CDR3 DNA: TGTGCCAGCGCCCGACTAGCGGAGACCTACGAGCAGTACTTC.

CDR3 nucleotide sequence: TGTGCCAGCACCCACTCGTTTCCGAACACCGGGGAGCTGTTTTTT. Translating it yields CASTHSFPNTGELFF. The chain employs TRBV7-9 and TRBJ2-2; D is unclear. V was cut by 7 bases and J by 0 bases, with 12 bases left in between. This CDR3 has 15 residues. CDR1 and CDR2 from the germline V gene are SEHNR and FQNEAQ (reference sequence).

The chain has TRBV7-6 and TRBJ1-1, with 8 bases fitting TRBD1. The V and J ends lost 3 bases and 1 base, in that order; junction bases with no gene match: 4. The CDR3 is 15 amino acids. CDR1 and CDR2 from the germline V gene are SGHVS and FNYEAQ. The CDR3 spells CASSLATGGNTEAFF. The CDR3 DNA reads TGTGCCAGCAGCTTGGCTACAGGGGGGAACACTGAAGCTTTCTTT.